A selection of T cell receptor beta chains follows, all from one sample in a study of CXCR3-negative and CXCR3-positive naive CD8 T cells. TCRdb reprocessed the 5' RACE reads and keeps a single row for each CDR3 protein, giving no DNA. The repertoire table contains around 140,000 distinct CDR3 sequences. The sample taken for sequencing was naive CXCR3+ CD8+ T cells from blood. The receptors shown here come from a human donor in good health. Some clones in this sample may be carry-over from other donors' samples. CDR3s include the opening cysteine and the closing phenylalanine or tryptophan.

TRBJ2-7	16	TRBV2	CASSEATGTGPYEQYF
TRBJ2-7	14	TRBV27	CASSLLGEGYEQYF
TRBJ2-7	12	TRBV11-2	CASRGLPNEQYF
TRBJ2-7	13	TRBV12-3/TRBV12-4	CASSFGWTYEQYF
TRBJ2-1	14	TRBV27	CASSLGQGAGGQFF
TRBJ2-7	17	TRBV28	CASSLRLRGFGAYEQYF
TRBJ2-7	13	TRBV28	CASSLVRSYEQYF
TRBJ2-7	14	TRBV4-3	CASSQDRGTYEQYF
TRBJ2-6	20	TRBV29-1	CSALVQGKHESGSGANVLTF
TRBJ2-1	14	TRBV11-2	CASSWVAVNNEQFF
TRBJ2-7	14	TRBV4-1	CASSQDPDTYEQYF
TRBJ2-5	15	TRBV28	CASSPSDRIFATQYF
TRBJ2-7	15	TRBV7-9	CASSPRPPEGYEQYF
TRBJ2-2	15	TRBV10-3	CAISERTQNTGELFF
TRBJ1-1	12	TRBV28	CASSRGPTEAFF
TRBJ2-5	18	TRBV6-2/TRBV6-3	CASSPLPHGQGGQETQYF
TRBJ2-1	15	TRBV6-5	CANRTSLTSNREQFF
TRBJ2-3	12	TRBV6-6	CASSYSWDTQYF
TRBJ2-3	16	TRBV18	CASSPPGSHHTDTQYF
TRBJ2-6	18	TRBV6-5	CASSYLGGLSSGANVLTF
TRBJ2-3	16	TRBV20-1	CSARPDFATSTDTQYF
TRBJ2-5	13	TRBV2	CATLGRGLETQYF
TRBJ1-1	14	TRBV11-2	CASSFPDRNTEAFF
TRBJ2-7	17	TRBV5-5	CASSAENPTGFDYEQYF
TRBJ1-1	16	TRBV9	CASSVPPPRQGDRAFF
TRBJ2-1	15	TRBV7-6	CASSPGVGTSGQQFF
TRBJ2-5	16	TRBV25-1	CASSEYFPGTQETQYF
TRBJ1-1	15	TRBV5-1	CASSAGTGLPPEAFF
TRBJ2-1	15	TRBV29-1	CSVEELAGVRNEKFF
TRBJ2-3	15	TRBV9	CASSVAPGVTDTQYF
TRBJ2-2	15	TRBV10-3	CAIRTTGVGTGELFF
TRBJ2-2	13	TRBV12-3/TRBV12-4	CASSYTNTGELFF
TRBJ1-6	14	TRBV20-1	CSARGDRENSPLHF
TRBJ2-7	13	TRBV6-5	CASNSGNSYEQYF
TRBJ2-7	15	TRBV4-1	CASSQDSSGIYEQYF